Presented here are 10 T cell receptor beta chains from one specimen sequenced in a study of regulatory T cells in long-lasting Graves disease (dated by TCRdb to the early 2020s). Library prep was done by multiplex PCR. This sample was sequenced with an Illumina HiSeq 4000. iRepertoire HTBI primers and Arm-PCR amplification of CDR3 regions were used to construct TCR beta libraries. TCRdb applied fastp at Q25 and MiXCR to the public reads, then kept only in-frame beta chains. Every CDR3 protein is listed once, alongside the most common genes and DNA of its rows. The sample table shows approximately 380,000 distinct CDR3 sequences, and less than 25% are seen once. 20% to 25% of the sample is taken by the ten largest. The sample's time point label, in plain terms: persistent/refractory GD, antithyroid drugs over 5 years with positive TRAb. For both TCR sequencing and RNA sequencing, RNA was extracted from PBMCs using TRIzol.

The material was peripheral blood mononuclear cells (PBMCs), obtained when the disease was refractory, from a patient treated with antithyroid drugs. These receptors came from a female donor with Graves disease.

The chain recombines TRBV28 with TRBJ2-2; TRBD2 is a possible D gene (7 bases). Germline V gene data show CDR1 as MDHEN and CDR2 as SYDVKM. V gave up 3 bases and J gave up 7 bases, with 15 bases separating them. The CDR3 loop spans 15 amino acids. CDR3 sequence: CASSLWGGSNGELFF. The CDR3 region has the DNA TGTGCCAGCAGTTTGTGGGGGGGCTCGAACGGGGAGCTGTTTTTT.

V is TRBV24-1 and J is TRBJ2-3, with 9 bases lining up with TRBD2. The CDR3 runs 16 residues. Germline V gene lookup returns CDR1 KGHDR and CDR2 SFDVKD. V lost 4 bases, J lost 2 bases, and 6 bases stayed unmatched. As DNA, the CDR3 is TGTGCCACCAGTGAGACGACTAGCGGTAACACAGATACGCAGTATTTT. It yields the protein CATSETTSGNTDTQYF.

V usage is TRBV7-9 and J usage is TRBJ2-5; D is undetermined. The germline V and J ends were trimmed by 1 base and 6 bases, with 12 bases remaining between them. The germline V gene has CDR1 SEHNR and CDR2 FQNEAQ (reference sequence). This CDR3 has 14 amino acids. CDR3 loop: CASSLESVKKTQYF. The CDR3 nucleotides are TGTGCCAGCAGCTTAGAATCAGTTAAGAAGACCCAGTACTTC.

This chain connects TRBV12-3 or TRBV12-4 to TRBJ2-1; no clear D gene. V was pared by 6 bases and J by 2 bases, with 11 bases between. The CDR3 is 14 amino acids. The CDR3 DNA is TGTGCCAGCAGCCTCTATCCAGCCTACAATGAGCAGTTCTTC. Amino acid sequence: CASSLYPAYNEQFF.

The rearrangement uses TRBV7-9 and TRBJ1-4; D not certain. Deletions cut 2 bases from V and 4 bases from J, with 11 bases between. The CDR3 sequence is 15 residues long. Germline lookup yields CDR1 SEHNR and CDR2 FQNEAQ (reference sequence). The CDR3 protein is CASSLIGQDNEKLFF. CDR3 sequence (DNA): TGTGCCAGCAGCTTAATCGGGCAGGATAATGAAAAACTGTTTTTT.

The rearrangement links TRBV20-1 to TRBJ2-2, with 9 bases that match TRBD1. The germline CDR1 and CDR2 sequences are DFQATT and SNEGSKA (reference sequence). This CDR3 spans 16 amino acids. J gave up 6 bases and V 0 bases, and 8 bases lay outside the gene matches. The DNA of the CDR3 is TGCAGTGCTAGAGATCTCGACAGGGGGGAGGCCGGGGAGCTGTTTTTT. Residues: CSARDLDRGEAGELFF.

This clonotype was detected many times. The chain uses TRBV7-8 and TRBJ2-7, with 9 positions matching TRBD1. V gave up 0 bases and J gave up 3 bases; unmatched junction bases: 6. CDR1 SGHVS and CDR2 FQNEAQ come from the germline V gene. The CDR3 consists of 16 residues. Here the CDR3 reads CASSLAPGTGLYEQYF. For the CDR3, the DNA is TGTGCCAGCAGCTTAGCCCCCGGGACAGGGCTCTACGAGCAGTACTTC.

This clonotype came up a few times. The chain carries TRBV4-1 and TRBJ2-7, with D hard to call. The germline V and J ends were trimmed by 0 bases and 3 bases, with 6 bases remaining between them. CDR1 is MGHRA and CDR2 is YSYEKL in the germline V gene. The CDR3 consists of 13 residues. The CDR3 loop reads CASSQDHYYEQYF. DNA of the CDR3: TGCGCCAGCAGCCAAGATCACTACTACGAGCAGTACTTC.

This sequence joins TRBV6-2 or TRBV6-3 and TRBJ2-7, with 10 bases that match TRBD2. Trimming removed 6 bases from V and 4 bases from J; junction bases left unmatched: 9. From germline, CDR1 is MNHEY and CDR2 SVGEGT. This CDR3 comprises 15 residues. CDR3 in DNA: TGTGCCAGCAGCCCTAGCGGGAGTGGTTTGTACGAGCAGTACTTC. Protein product: CASSPSGSGLYEQYF.

The rearrangement uses TRBV7-2 and TRBJ2-7; possible D gene TRBD1, 5 bases. Trimming took off 5 bases at V and 5 bases at J, with 16 bases between the two ends. Germline values: CDR1 SGHTA, CDR2 FQGNSA. This CDR3 spans 14 amino acids. The CDR3 is CASSPQGPPHEQYF. The CDR3 region has the DNA TGTGCCAGCAGCCCGCAGGGCCCCCCCCACGAGCAGTACTTC.